What follows are 22 T cell receptor beta chains derived from one specimen sequenced in a study of blood T cell repertoires in COVID-19 (TCRdb year 2020). The protocol used for the library was the immunoSEQ multiplex PCR assay. What TCRdb holds here is the immuneACCESS table cut down to in-frame rearrangements. Part of the clones is not present; checked against another copy, under half of the missing clones reflect an unresolved V gene, and the others are unexplained. This sample lists 200,000 to 250,000 clones; about 82% were detected once. Roughly 2% of the sample is held by the ten biggest clonotypes. Sequencing was done on a sample of PBMCs or T cells enriched from blood (not recorded which). The receptors were sampled from a woman in her forties or fifties who had recovered from COVID-19.

The CDR3 spells CASAFQWRGNTIYF. CDR3 bases: TGTGCCAGTGCTTTCCAGTGGAGAGGAAACACCATATATTTT. The chain couples TRBV2 to TRBJ1-3, with D uncertain. The V end lost 9 bases, the J end lost 4 bases, and 16 bases lay between the germline ends. The CDR3 loop spans 14 amino acids. Germline V gives CDR1 SNHLY, CDR2 FYNNEI.

The V gene is TRBV30, the J gene TRBJ2-4; 8 positions agree with TRBD1. The CDR3 contains 17 residues. V was pared by 2 bases and J by 0 bases, with 9 bases of the junction left unmatched. Germline-derived CDR1 and CDR2 are GTSNPN and SVGIG (reference sequence). This chain's CDR3 is CAWSRAGTGGAKNIQYF. In DNA, the CDR3 is TGTGCCTGGAGTAGGGCGGGGACAGGTGGAGCCAAAAACATTCAGTACTTC. The full variable domain, in which reference TRBV30 and TRBJ2-4 provide the parts outside the CDR3, is SQTIHQWPATLVQPVGSPLSLECTVEGTSNPNLYWYRQAAGRGLQLLFYSVGIGQISSEVPQNLSASRPQDRQFILSSKKLLLSDSGFYLCAWSRAGTGGAKNIQYFGAGTRLSVL.

The V call is TRBV2, the J call TRBJ2-7, with TRBD2 identical over 8 bases. The CDR3 spans 18 residues. V shed 3 bases, J shed 0 bases, and the junction held 13 bases outside the gene matches. The germline gives CDR1 SNHLY, CDR2 FYNNEI. CDR3 sequence: CASSEISGAMTGSYEQYF. In DNA, the CDR3 is TGTGCCAGCAGTGAGATTAGCGGGGCTATGACCGGCTCCTACGAGCAGTACTTC.

The genes are TRBV7-2 and TRBJ1-1; TRBD1 is a possible D gene (6 bases). The CDR3 has 15 residues. V shed 1 base and J shed 2 bases, with 11 bases lying between them. Germline values: CDR1 SGHTA, CDR2 FQGNSA. The CDR3 DNA reads as TGTGCCAGCAGCTTAGTAGGGGGGGGTAACACTGAAGCTTTCTTT. Translating gives CASSLVGGGNTEAFF.

This rearrangement joins TRBV15 to TRBJ2-7, with no clear D. Germline CDR1 and CDR2: LNHNV and YYDKDF (reference sequence). Trimming cost V 3 bases and J 2 bases, with 14 bases left between them. CDR3 size: 15 residues. The chain's CDR3 is CATSRRALEPYEQYF. As DNA, the CDR3 is TGTGCCACCAGCAGGCGAGCTCTAGAGCCCTACGAGCAGTACTTC.

The chain recombines TRBV4-3 with TRBJ1-1; D is possibly TRBD1 (5 bases). The CDR3 consists of 14 residues. Germline V lookup: CDR1 LGHNA, CDR2 YSLEER. V gave up 0 bases and J gave up 11 bases, with 16 bases separating them. The DNA of the CDR3 is TGCGCCAGCAGCCAAGATGGGGGGGGGATAGAGGCTTTCTTT. As protein: CASSQDGGGIEAFF.

The J gene is TRBJ2-3, the V gene TRBV28; 9 nucleotides align to TRBD2. V trimming: 5 bases; J trimming: 5 bases; junction bases outside the gene matches: 11. Per the germline V gene, CDR1 is MDHEN and CDR2 is SYDVKM. There are 16 residues in the CDR3. The CDR3 reads CASSSAGGPLGDTQYF. CDR3 bases: TGTGCCAGCAGTAGTGCGGGAGGGCCCCTCGGAGATACGCAGTATTTT.

The chain carries TRBV19 and TRBJ1-3; D gene ambiguous. CDR1 and CDR2 (germline): LNHDA, SQIVND (reference sequence). CDR3 size: 14 residues. V was cut by 3 bases and J by 0 bases, with 6 bases left in between. The CDR3 region is CASSITVSGNTIYF. The CDR3 DNA follows: TGTGCCAGTAGTATTACAGTCTCTGGAAACACCATATATTTT. The full variable domain, with the rest looked up from reference TRBV19 and TRBJ1-3, is DGGITQSPKYLFRKEGQNVTLSCEQNLNHDAMYWYRQDPGQGLRLIYYSQIVNDFQKGDIAEGYSVSREKKESFPLTVTSAQKNPTAFYLCASSITVSGNTIYFGEGSWLTVV.

The chain has TRBV11-1 and TRBJ1-5, with D uncertain. This CDR3 spans 14 amino acids. CDR1 and CDR2 (germline): SGHAT, FQDESV (reference sequence). V lost 10 bases and J lost 2, with 15 bases in between. CDR3 amino acids: CATPPRGGNQPQHF. CDR3 nucleotides: TGTGCCACCCCTCCCCGGGGTGGCAATCAGCCCCAGCATTTT.

The V and J genes are TRBV5-6 and TRBJ2-1, with 7 positions matching TRBD2. The CDR3 covers 14 residues. Trimming cost V 2 bases and J 4 bases; bases outside gene matches: 3. The germline V gene encodes CDR1 SGHDT and CDR2 YYEEEE. The CDR3 DNA follows: TGTGCCAGCAGCTTCCCGGGGGGATACAATGAGCAGTTCTTC. It yields the protein CASSFPGGYNEQFF.

V gene TRBV27 combines with J gene TRBJ1-1, with 10 bases aligning to TRBD1. V was clipped by 2 bases and J by 3 bases; unmatched bases: 6. CDR1 and CDR2 (germline): MNHEY, SMNVEV (reference sequence). This CDR3 has 16 residues. The CDR3 sequence: CASSLIPTGGYTEAFF. CDR3 coding DNA: TGTGCCAGCAGTTTAATCCCGACAGGGGGCTACACTGAAGCTTTCTTT.

CDR3: CASSFRGTGGYEQYF. CDR3 coding DNA: TGTGCCAGCAGCTTCAGAGGGACAGGGGGCTACGAGCAGTACTTC. The V call is TRBV7-9, the J call TRBJ2-7, with TRBD1 matching 11 bases. This CDR3 has 15 amino acids. The V gene's germline CDR1 is SEHNR and CDR2 FQNEAQ (reference sequence). The J segment lost 3 bases and the V segment lost 3 bases, leaving 4 bases of the junction unmatched.

This chain uses TRBV11-2 with TRBJ1-1; 7 positions match TRBD1. The CDR3 is 16 residues long. Germline loops: CDR1 SGHAT, CDR2 FQNNGV. J was trimmed by 2 bases and V by 5 bases; bases with no gene match: 11. The DNA of the CDR3 is TGTGCCAGCAGCCCCTACACCGGGACAGCTAACACTGAAGCTTTCTTT. As protein: CASSPYTGTANTEAFF.

Concerning this clone itself: Relative to the germline gene, one junction end is altered; a read error may explain this. The J gene is TRBJ2-3, the V gene TRBV7-7; D remains unclear. CDR1 and CDR2 (germline): SSHAT, FNYEAQ (reference sequence). The CDR3 has 14 residues. This CDR3 is CASSLSTDGDTQYF. Written as DNA, the CDR3 is TGTGCTAGCAGCTTATCGACTGACGGAGATACGCAGTATTTT.

V and J are TRBV4-1 and TRBJ2-7; 9 positions match TRBD2. Trimming removed 5 bases from V and 4 bases from J; junction bases left unmatched: 6. CDR1 MGHRA and CDR2 YSYEKL come from the germline V gene. This CDR3 has 14 amino acids. This chain's CDR3 is CASSYRLAAYEQYF. The CDR3, as DNA: TGCGCCAGCAGCTATCGACTAGCGGCATACGAGCAGTACTTC.

This clone came up a few times. The CDR3 reads CASSYDLRGLSNSPLHF. The CDR3 DNA is TGTGCCAGCAGTTACGACTTACGCGGACTGTCTAATTCACCCCTCCACTTT. The chain has TRBV27 and TRBJ1-6; D is unclear. The germline CDR1 and CDR2 sequences are MNHEY and SMNVEV (reference sequence). With 4 bases removed from V and 6 bases from J, the gap between germline ends came to 19 bases. The CDR3 contains 17 residues.

The V and J genes are TRBV30 and TRBJ2-1, with TRBD1 identical over 7 bases. The CDR3 is made up of 15 amino acids. CDR1 is GTSNPN, CDR2 SVGIG, per germline (reference sequence). The V gene end was trimmed by 6 bases and the J gene end by 0 bases; junction bases not matched to a gene: 8. CDR3 loop: CACTKGASSYNEQFF. In nucleotides, the CDR3 is TGTGCCTGCACAAAGGGGGCTAGCTCCTACAATGAGCAGTTCTTC. Full variable domain (remainder filled in from reference TRBV30 and TRBJ2-1): SQTIHQWPATLVQPVGSPLSLECTVEGTSNPNLYWYRQAAGRGLQLLFYSVGIGQISSEVPQNLSASRPQDRQFILSSKKLLLSDSGFYLCACTKGASSYNEQFFGPGTRLTVL.

The CDR3 spells CASSQDSLSTDTQYF. The CDR3 DNA sequence: TGTGCCAGCAGCCAAGATTCGCTTAGCACCGACACGCAGTATTTT. The J gene is TRBJ2-3, the V gene TRBV4-2; D gene uncertain. CDR1 is LGHNA, CDR2 YNFKEQ, per germline. There are 15 residues in the CDR3. V dropped 0 bases and J dropped 9 bases, with 16 bases sitting between them.

This clone showed up just once. The chain employs TRBV19 and TRBJ1-5, with D uncertain. Germline loops: CDR1 LNHDA, CDR2 SQIVND (reference sequence). The CDR3 covers 13 residues. With 5 bases removed from V and 3 bases from J, the gap between germline ends came to 8 bases. The CDR3 loop is CASSSQSNQPQHF. As DNA, the CDR3 is TGTGCCAGTAGTTCCCAGTCCAATCAGCCCCAGCATTTT.

The CDR3 region has the DNA TGTGCCAGCCAGTCGACAGGGGTTGGCGGCTACACCTTC. As protein: CASQSTGVGGYTF. The chain links TRBV27 to TRBJ1-2, with 8 bases aligning to TRBD1. Germline V gene sequence: CDR1 MNHEY, CDR2 SMNVEV (reference sequence). V was clipped by 8 bases and J by 8 bases; unmatched bases: 10. This CDR3 has 13 residues.

The chain carries TRBV11-3 and TRBJ1-2; TRBD1 might be the D (5 bases). Trimming left V 1 base short and J 4 bases short, with 13 bases between. The germline gives CDR1 SGHNT, CDR2 YENEEA. The CDR3 sequence is 15 residues long. CDR3 coding DNA: TGTGCCAGCAGCTTAGCCGTCGGGGGTTTCTATGGCTACACCTTC. Translation: CASSLAVGGFYGYTF.

The rearrangement joins TRBV5-1 to TRBJ1-1; 10 bases fit TRBD1. V lost 4 bases and J lost 2; bases outside the gene matches: 5. Germline CDR1 reads SGHRS; CDR2 reads YFSETQ. The CDR3 has 15 amino acids. Here the CDR3 reads CASSIRDRGNTEAFF. DNA of the CDR3: TGCGCCAGCAGCATCCGGGACAGGGGAAACACTGAAGCTTTCTTT. The whole variable domain, remainder taken from reference TRBV5-1 and TRBJ1-1, is KAGVTQTPRYLIKTRGQQVTLSCSPISGHRSVSWYQQTPGQGLQFLFEYFSETQRNKGNFPGRFSGRQFSNSRSEMNVSTLELGDSALYLCASSIRDRGNTEAFFGQGTRLTVV.